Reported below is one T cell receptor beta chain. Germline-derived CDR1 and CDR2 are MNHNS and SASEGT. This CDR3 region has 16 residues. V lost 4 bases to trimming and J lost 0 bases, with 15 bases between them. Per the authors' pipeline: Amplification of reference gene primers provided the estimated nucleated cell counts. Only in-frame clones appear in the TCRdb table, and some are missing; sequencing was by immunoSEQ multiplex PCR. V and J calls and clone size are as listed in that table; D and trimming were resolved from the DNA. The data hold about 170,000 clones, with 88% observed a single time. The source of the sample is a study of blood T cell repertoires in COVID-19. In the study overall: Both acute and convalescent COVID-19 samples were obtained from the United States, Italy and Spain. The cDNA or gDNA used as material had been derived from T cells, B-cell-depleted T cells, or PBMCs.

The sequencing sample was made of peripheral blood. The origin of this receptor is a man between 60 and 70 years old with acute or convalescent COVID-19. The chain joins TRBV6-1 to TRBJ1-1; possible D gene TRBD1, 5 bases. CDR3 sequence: CASSVRQSPMNTEAFF. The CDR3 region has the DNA TGTGCCAGCAGTGTCCGACAGTCCCCCATGAACACTGAAGCTTTCTTT.